This T cell receptor beta chain stems from a study of low-dose radiotherapy and immunotherapy resistance in tumors. TRAV- and TRBV-specific primers primed first-strand cDNA, covering alpha and beta chains. Using a constant-region primer together with a V-primer adapter, TCRs were subjected to 20 PCR cycles of amplification. TCRdb reanalysed the reads using MiXCR and keeps one entry per CDR3 protein. The sample lists fewer than 20,000 distinct CDR3 sequences; less than 85% were seen once. The sequence derives from a human donor with advanced metastatic prostate, ovarian, gallbladder or colorectal cancer (not recorded which). This table probably holds off-target reads from a library built for another chain.

Here the CDR3 DNA reads TGTGCCAGCAGTTTGGTCGGCTCCTACAATGAGCAGTTCTTC. It translates to CASSLVGSYNEQFF. The chain is built from TRBV6-2 or TRBV6-3 and TRBJ2-1; no firm D call. The V end lost 4 bases, the J end lost 0 bases, and 7 bases lay between the germline ends. The CDR3 is made up of 14 amino acids. Germline V CDR1 and CDR2: MNHEY, SVGEGT.